This TCR beta chain stems from a study of blood T cells in healthy people across ages. This clonotype was observed a single time. Through a sample-barcoded 5' primer and a J-beta primer mix, a second PCR was run for roughly 7 to 11 cycles. Paired-end reads containing CDR3 totaled no fewer than 2.5 million for each sample. In TCRdb, the 5' RACE reads were re-called with MiXCR into one record per CDR3 protein. This sample has hundreds of thousands of distinct CDR3 sequences, with approximately 60% found just once. The CDR3 has 16 residues. CDR1 SGHVS and CDR2 FQNEAQ come from the germline V gene. The V and J ends lost 4 bases and 0 bases, in that order; junction bases with no gene match: 7.

This sequence joins TRBV7-8 and TRBJ2-7, with 9 nucleotides matching TRBD1. Sequenced: blood. This TCR was sampled from a man aged 35 to 55 in good health. The CDR3 DNA reads as TGTGCCAGCAGCTCAATCAAGACAGGGGGCTCCTACGAGCAGTACTTC. Amino acids: CASSSIKTGGSYEQYF.